The present T cell receptor beta chain was sequenced within a study of blood T cell repertoires in COVID-19. Overall study: Material from acute and convalescent COVID-19 was sourced from the United States, Italy and Spain. Sample material is recorded as cDNA or gDNA derived from T cells, B-cell-depleted T cells, or PBMCs.

This CDR3 has 19 residues. The V gene's germline CDR1 is GTSNPN and CDR2 SVGIG (reference sequence). V was pared by 1 base and J by 5 bases, with 15 bases of the junction left unmatched. Authors' processing steps: Nucleated cell counts were estimated from reference gene primer amplification. TCRdb's table, derived via immunoSEQ multiplex PCR, lists solely in-frame clones and lacks some. That table is the source of V, J and clone size, and D and trimming were worked out from the DNA. The sample contains 250,000 to 300,000 clones, just over 90% of which appear only once. The chain employs TRBV30 and TRBJ2-5; 14 bases map to TRBD2. This TCR came from a woman in her twenties or thirties with COVID-19, enrolled during active disease. Specimen: peripheral blood. The CDR3 region has the DNA TGTGCCTGGAGTGCCCGACTAGCGGGAGGGCCTACTAGTAGGGAGACCCAGTACTTC. Protein: CAWSARLAGGPTSRETQYF. Full variable domain (remainder filled in from reference TRBV30 and TRBJ2-5): SQTIHQWPATLVQPVGSPLSLECTVEGTSNPNLYWYRQAAGRGLQLLFYSVGIGQISSEVPQNLSASRPQDRQFILSSKKLLLSDSGFYLCAWSARLAGGPTSRETQYFGPGTRLLVL.